A selection of T cell receptor beta chains follows, all from one sample in a study of neurological immune-mediated disorders. Via MiXCR, TCRdb re-called the 5' RACE reads, giving one row per CDR3 protein. This sample has 52,000 or so distinct CDR3 sequences, with about 4.2% found just once. Sequencing used CD4+ T cells from blood. The receptors were gathered from a woman between 35 and 50 years old with multiple sclerosis. CDR3s include the opening cysteine and the closing phenylalanine or tryptophan. The D gene is left open where the match is weak. Clone size, where shown, is once, few, many, or a class for clones that have expanded.

clone_size,v_call,j_call,d_call,cdr3_aa,cdr3_nt
many,TRBV5-1,TRBJ1-1,NA,CASSLDRAPNTEAFF,TGCGCCAGCAGCTTGGACAGGGCTCCGAACACTGAAGCTTTCTTT
many,TRBV7-2,TRBJ2-3,TRBD2,CASSLVAGGSPDTQYF,TGTGCCAGCAGCTTAGTGGCGGGGGGGTCGCCAGATACGCAGTATTTT
many,TRBV20-1,TRBJ1-6,NA,CSARVQDHSPLHF,TGCAGTGCTAGAGTACAAGACCATTCACCCCTCCACTTT
many,TRBV5-1,TRBJ1-3,NA,CASSLVPGQSSGNTIYF,TGCGCCAGCAGTCTGGTCCCGGGACAAAGCTCTGGAAACACCATATATTTT
many,TRBV5-1,TRBJ1-3,TRBD1,CASSPGTGAGNTIYF,TGCGCCAGCAGCCCCGGGACAGGGGCTGGAAACACCATATATTTT
many,TRBV27,TRBJ2-7,NA,CASRLKGGVNEQYF,TGTGCCAGCAGGCTAAAGGGAGGTGTCAACGAGCAGTACTTC
many,TRBV18,TRBJ2-2,TRBD1,CASSLGQVVGGELFF,TGTGCCAGCTCACTCGGACAGGTCGTCGGCGGGGAGCTGTTTTTT
many,TRBV10-3,TRBJ1-5,NA,CAIRARGGRDQPQHF,TGTGCCATCAGGGCCCGGGGGGGGCGCGATCAGCCCCAGCATTTT
many,TRBV11-2,TRBJ1-4,NA,CASSLFREKLFF,TGTGCCAGCAGCTTGTTTAGGGAAAAACTGTTTTTT
many,TRBV29-1,TRBJ1-1,NA,CSVEGPWNTEAFF,TGCAGCGTTGAGGGCCCGTGGAACACTGAAGCTTTCTTT
many,TRBV20-1,TRBJ1-1,NA,CSASGSVGTEAFF,TGCAGTGCTAGTGGGTCAGTAGGAACTGAAGCTTTCTTT
many,TRBV10-3,TRBJ2-7,TRBD2,CAISESGTSWSSYEQYF,TGTGCCATCAGTGAGTCAGGGACTAGCTGGAGCTCCTACGAGCAGTACTTC
many,TRBV5-1,TRBJ2-1,NA,CASSLSSNSYNEQFF,TGCGCCAGCAGCTTGTCCAGCAACTCCTACAATGAGCAGTTCTTC
many,TRBV6-2/TRBV6-3,TRBJ1-1,NA,CASSPRRAGSTEAFF,TGTGCCAGCAGCCCCCGGCGGGCGGGGAGCACTGAAGCTTTCTTT
many,TRBV7-9,TRBJ1-6,NA,CASSLVTRNSPLHF,TGTGCCAGCAGCTTAGTGACTCGCAATTCACCCCTCCACTTT
many,TRBV2,TRBJ1-5,NA,CASMGVYSNQPQHF,TGTGCCAGCATGGGAGTTTATAGCAATCAGCCCCAGCATTTT
NA,TRBV5-1,TRBJ2-3,NA,CASSLAPQGTGDTQYF,TGCGCCAGCAGCTTGGCCCCGCAGGGAACGGGAGATACGCAGTATTTT
many,TRBV2,TRBJ2-3,NA,CASSEMEGSTDTQYF,TGTGCCAGCAGTGAAATGGAGGGTAGCACAGATACGCAGTATTTT
many,TRBV5-1,TRBJ2-1,TRBD1,CASSPDRGGNEQFF,TGCGCCAGCAGCCCGGACAGGGGTGGCAATGAGCAGTTCTTC